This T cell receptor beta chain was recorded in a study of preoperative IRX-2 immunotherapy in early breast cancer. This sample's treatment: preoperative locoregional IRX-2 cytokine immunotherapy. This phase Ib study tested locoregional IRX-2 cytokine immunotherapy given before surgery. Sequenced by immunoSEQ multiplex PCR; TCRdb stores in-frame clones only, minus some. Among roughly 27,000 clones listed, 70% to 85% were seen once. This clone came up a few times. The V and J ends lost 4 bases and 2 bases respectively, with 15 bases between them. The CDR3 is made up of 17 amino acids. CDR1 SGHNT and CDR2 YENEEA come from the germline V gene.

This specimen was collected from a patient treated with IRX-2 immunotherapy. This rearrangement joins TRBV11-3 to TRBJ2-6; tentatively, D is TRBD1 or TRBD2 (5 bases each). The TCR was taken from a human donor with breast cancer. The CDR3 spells CASSSSRQLPGANVLTF. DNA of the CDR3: TGTGCCAGCAGCTCTAGCCGACAGCTTCCTGGGGCCAACGTCCTGACTTTC.